This TCR beta chain was recovered during a study of blood T cells in healthy people across ages. Overall study findings and caveats: A strong correlation was seen between TCR beta diversity and naive T cell percentage. Conclusively comparing naive with antigen-experienced cells was impossible with unsorted PBMCs.

The authors ran a second PCR of about 7 to 11 cycles using a sample-barcoded 5' primer and a J-beta primer mix. TCRdb processed the 5' RACE reads anew with MiXCR; each CDR3 protein has one entry. The repertoire holds about 570,000 distinct CDR3 sequences, with about 26% as singletons. Details on this clonotype: Its target is unknown.

Germline V lookup: CDR1 SGHTA, CDR2 FQGTGA. This CDR3 has 16 residues. J was trimmed by 12 bases and V by 5 bases; bases with no gene match: 17. The sample also formed part of further work on T cells of mothers and their children. In that study: Unrelated mother-child pairs always had slightly, but never significantly, lower normalized overlap than related pairs.

This chain uses TRBV7-3 with TRBJ2-1; 9 nucleotides match TRBD2. The sequence derives from a boy between 2 and 10 years old in good health. Sequenced sample: blood. The CDR3 loop is CASSPHWSGRLGGQFF. CDR3 DNA sequence: TGTGCCAGCAGCCCCCATTGGAGCGGGAGGCTGGGAGGGCAGTTCTTC.